These 2 T cell receptor beta chains were sequenced from one sample in a study of T-cell reconstitution after alpha-beta-depleted transplantation in children. During its preparation, the TCRbeta library received unique molecular identifiers. TCRdb processed the PCR reads anew with MiXCR; each CDR3 protein has one entry. The sample holds some 350,000 distinct CDR3 sequences, roughly 17% seen once. The sample consisted of PBMCs, mostly from graft donor cells, taken 360 days after TCRalphabeta/CD19-depleted stem cell transplant. The receptors shown here come from a male patient aged 2 to 9 who had a stem cell transplant for acute lymphoblastic leukemia, so the T cells may come from the graft donor.

This clonotype came up many times. CDR3: CASSSYREADYEQYF. In DNA, the CDR3 is TGTGCCAGCAGTTCATACAGGGAGGCCGACTACGAGCAGTACTTC. The V and J genes are TRBV28 and TRBJ2-7, with D perhaps assigned TRBD1 or TRBD2 (6 bases each). Between the trimmed V and J ends, which lost 4 bases and 3 bases, there was a span of 16 bases. Germline loops: CDR1 MDHEN, CDR2 SYDVKM. The CDR3 loop spans 15 amino acids.

This clonotype was observed many times. The rearrangement uses TRBV29-1 and TRBJ1-2; TRBD1 aligns across 10 bases. The CDR3 covers 15 residues. The J segment lost 5 bases and the V segment lost 6 bases, leaving 12 bases of the junction unmatched. In germline, CDR1 is SQVTM, CDR2 ANQGSEA. CDR3 nucleotides: TGCAGCGTCCCCCCAGGGGGACAGGGGAATTATGGCTACACCTTC. It encodes CSVPPGGQGNYGYTF.